Listed below are T cell receptor beta chains from one sample, sequenced in a study of cytomegalovirus exposure and HLA in healthy donors. Clones were read by immunoSEQ multiplex PCR, and TCRdb kept only the in-frame ones, dropping some. The table shows some 120,000 clones, with approximately 95% occurring only once. Sequencing used PBMCs. These receptor sequences come from a young man in good health and CMV-seronegative. CDR3s include the opening cysteine and the closing phenylalanine or tryptophan. D genes are given only for firm matches. Only some rows state a clone size, as once, few, many or a class for expanded clones.

cdr3_aa: CASSYGLAKNIQYF
cdr3_nt: TGTGCCAGCAGTTACGGCTTAGCCAAAAACATTCAGTACTTC
v_call: TRBV6-5
j_call: TRBJ2-4
clone_size: few
d_call: NA

cdr3_aa: CAGHRLAQETQYF
cdr3_nt: TGTGCCGGGCATCGGCTAGCTCAAGAGACCCAGTACTTC
v_call: TRBV6-5
j_call: TRBJ2-5
clone_size: NA
d_call: NA

cdr3_aa: CASSSQGAGTGELFF
cdr3_nt: TGTGCCAGCAGCTCACAGGGGGCGGGCACCGGGGAGCTGTTTTTT
v_call: TRBV7-3
j_call: TRBJ2-2
clone_size: NA
d_call: TRBD1

cdr3_aa: CSVERGGGYTF
cdr3_nt: TGCAGCGTTGAGAGAGGAGGTGGCTACACCTTC
v_call: TRBV29-1
j_call: TRBJ1-2
clone_size: NA
d_call: NA

cdr3_aa: CASSQDRGTEAFF
cdr3_nt: TGTGCCAGCAGCCAAGATCGGGGGACTGAAGCTTTCTTT
v_call: TRBV4-2
j_call: TRBJ1-1
clone_size: NA
d_call: NA

cdr3_aa: CASSLGPGGNQPQHF
cdr3_nt: TGTGCCAGCAGCTTAGGACCGGGGGGCAATCAGCCCCAGCATTTT
v_call: TRBV11-3
j_call: TRBJ1-5
clone_size: NA
d_call: NA

cdr3_aa: CASSLGVAGVPGEQFF
cdr3_nt: TGTGCCAGCAGCTTAGGTGTGGCGGGAGTCCCGGGTGAGCAGTTCTTC
v_call: TRBV11-3
j_call: TRBJ2-1
clone_size: NA
d_call: TRBD2

cdr3_aa: CASSTGVAGTNEQFF
cdr3_nt: TGTGCCAGCAGCACAGGGGTAGCGGGGACAAATGAGCAGTTCTTC
v_call: TRBV5-4
j_call: TRBJ2-1
clone_size: NA
d_call: NA

cdr3_aa: CAWSVQIIAKNIQYF
cdr3_nt: TGTGCCTGGAGTGTACAGATTATAGCCAAAAACATTCAGTACTTC
v_call: TRBV30
j_call: TRBJ2-4
clone_size: NA
d_call: NA

cdr3_aa: CAINDGRGETQYF
cdr3_nt: TGTGCCATCAATGACGGTAGGGGAGAGACCCAGTACTTC
v_call: TRBV10-3
j_call: TRBJ2-5
clone_size: NA
d_call: NA

cdr3_aa: CASTPVRNTGELFF
cdr3_nt: TGTGCCAGCACCCCGGTCCGTAACACCGGGGAGCTGTTTTTT
v_call: TRBV28
j_call: TRBJ2-2
clone_size: NA
d_call: NA

cdr3_aa: CASSLAGVRTDTQYF
cdr3_nt: TGTGCCAGCAGCCTAGCGGGAGTACGGACAGATACGCAGTATTTT
v_call: TRBV7-9
j_call: TRBJ2-3
clone_size: few
d_call: TRBD2

cdr3_aa: CASSEQGLVEQFF
cdr3_nt: TGTGCCAGCAGTGAGCAGGGGCTGGTTGAGCAGTTCTTC
v_call: TRBV2
j_call: TRBJ2-1
clone_size: NA
d_call: NA

cdr3_aa: CASSIQSPPGNIQYF
cdr3_nt: TGTGCCAGTAGTATACAAAGTCCGCCGGGGAACATTCAGTACTTC
v_call: TRBV19
j_call: TRBJ2-4
clone_size: NA
d_call: NA

cdr3_aa: CASSLMTSGRRNEQYF
cdr3_nt: TGTGCCAGCAGCTTAATGACTAGCGGGAGAAGGAACGAGCAGTACTTC
v_call: TRBV5-4
j_call: TRBJ2-7
clone_size: once
d_call: TRBD2

cdr3_aa: CASSFGEGNTGELFF
cdr3_nt: TGTGCCAGCAGCTTCGGGGAGGGGAACACCGGGGAGCTGTTTTTT
v_call: TRBV7-7
j_call: TRBJ2-2
clone_size: NA
d_call: TRBD2

cdr3_aa: CASSKGGSWQPQHF
cdr3_nt: TGTGCCAGCAGCAAAGGAGGGAGTTGGCAGCCCCAGCATTTT
v_call: TRBV21-1
j_call: TRBJ1-5
clone_size: NA
d_call: NA

cdr3_aa: CASSYKTVNTEAFF
cdr3_nt: TGTGCCAGCAGTTACAAGACAGTCAACACTGAAGCTTTCTTT
v_call: TRBV6-5
j_call: TRBJ1-1
clone_size: once
d_call: NA

cdr3_aa: CASSLQGSTYEQYF
cdr3_nt: TGTGCCAGCAGTCTCCAGGGATCTACCTACGAGCAGTACTTC
v_call: TRBV27
j_call: TRBJ2-7
clone_size: NA
d_call: NA

cdr3_aa: CASSLLTGRGEKLFF
cdr3_nt: TGTGCCAGCAGCTTATTAACAGGGCGAGGAGAAAAACTGTTTTTT
v_call: TRBV7-8
j_call: TRBJ1-4
clone_size: NA
d_call: NA

cdr3_aa: CATKDRGFAGELFF
cdr3_nt: TGTGCCACCAAGGACAGGGGTTTCGCCGGGGAGCTGTTTTTT
v_call: TRBV19
j_call: TRBJ2-2
clone_size: NA
d_call: TRBD1

cdr3_aa: CASSYRNTEAFF
cdr3_nt: TGCGCCAGCAGTTACAGAAACACTGAAGCTTTCTTT
v_call: TRBV10-1
j_call: TRBJ1-1
clone_size: NA
d_call: NA

cdr3_aa: CAISTQEAGISEQYF
cdr3_nt: TGTGCCATCAGTACCCAGGAAGCGGGAATATCCGAGCAGTACTTC
v_call: TRBV10-3
j_call: TRBJ2-7
clone_size: NA
d_call: TRBD2

cdr3_aa: CASRHRQGAVETQYF
cdr3_nt: TGTGCCAGCAGACACCGCCAGGGGGCGGTGGAGACCCAGTACTTC
v_call: TRBV11-3
j_call: TRBJ2-5
clone_size: once
d_call: TRBD1

cdr3_aa: CASRKEDSRIEQYF
cdr3_nt: TGTGCCAGCAGAAAGGAGGACAGCCGTATCGAGCAGTACTTC
v_call: TRBV28
j_call: TRBJ2-7
clone_size: NA
d_call: NA

cdr3_aa: CASSLRTSGYNEQFF
cdr3_nt: TGTGCCAGCAGCTTGAGGACTAGCGGCTACAATGAGCAGTTCTTC
v_call: TRBV5-4
j_call: TRBJ2-1
clone_size: NA
d_call: TRBD2

cdr3_aa: CASRPLAGSYNEQFF
cdr3_nt: TGTGCCAGCAGACCACTAGCGGGATCCTACAATGAGCAGTTCTTC
v_call: TRBV28
j_call: TRBJ2-1
clone_size: NA
d_call: TRBD2

cdr3_aa: CASSLQGQMNTEAFF
cdr3_nt: TGTGCCAGCAGTTTACAGGGACAGATGAACACTGAAGCTTTCTTT
v_call: TRBV27
j_call: TRBJ1-1
clone_size: NA
d_call: TRBD1

cdr3_aa: CASTSTQVNYGYTF
cdr3_nt: TGTGCCAGCACCTCGACCCAGGTTAACTATGGCTACACCTTC
v_call: TRBV7-9
j_call: TRBJ1-2
clone_size: once
d_call: NA

cdr3_aa: CASSNDRSSYNEQFF
cdr3_nt: TGTGCCAGCAGTAACGACAGGAGCTCCTACAATGAGCAGTTCTTC
v_call: TRBV6-5
j_call: TRBJ2-1
clone_size: NA
d_call: NA

cdr3_aa: CASSWGHLYEQYF
cdr3_nt: TGTGCCAGCAGTTGGGGGCACCTGTATGAGCAGTACTTC
v_call: TRBV27
j_call: TRBJ2-7
clone_size: NA
d_call: NA

cdr3_aa: CASSAANRGNNEQFF
cdr3_nt: TGTGCCAGCAGCGCTGCAAACCGCGGAAACAATGAGCAGTTCTTC
v_call: TRBV9
j_call: TRBJ2-1
clone_size: NA
d_call: NA

cdr3_aa: CASSLYSREKLFF
cdr3_nt: TGTGCCAGCAGCTTGTATTCCAGGGAAAAACTGTTTTTT
v_call: TRBV5-4
j_call: TRBJ1-4
clone_size: NA
d_call: NA

cdr3_aa: CASSSPTSPTYNEQFF
cdr3_nt: TGTGCCAGCAGTTCCCCGACTAGCCCCACCTACAATGAGCAGTTCTTC
v_call: TRBV27
j_call: TRBJ2-1
clone_size: once
d_call: TRBD2

cdr3_aa: CASSLPGLEIEQYF
cdr3_nt: TGTGCCAGCAGCTTACCGGGACTAGAGATCGAGCAGTACTTC
v_call: TRBV13
j_call: TRBJ2-7
clone_size: once
d_call: TRBD2

cdr3_aa: CASSLGGQGNTEAFF
cdr3_nt: TGTGCCAGCAGCTTAGGGGGACAGGGGAACACTGAAGCTTTCTTT
v_call: TRBV7-2
j_call: TRBJ1-1
clone_size: once
d_call: TRBD1

cdr3_aa: CASSIRLGNTEAFF
cdr3_nt: TGTGCCAGTAGTATTAGACTCGGGAACACTGAAGCTTTCTTT
v_call: TRBV19
j_call: TRBJ1-1
clone_size: NA
d_call: NA

cdr3_aa: CASSGGRGKTYEQYF
cdr3_nt: TGTGCCAGCAGTGGGGGAAGGGGAAAGACATACGAGCAGTACTTC
v_call: TRBV25-1
j_call: TRBJ2-7
clone_size: NA
d_call: NA

cdr3_aa: CASSPGLAGYEQYF
cdr3_nt: TGCGCCAGCAGCCCGGGACTAGCGGGCTACGAGCAGTACTTC
v_call: TRBV5-1
j_call: TRBJ2-7
clone_size: NA
d_call: TRBD2

cdr3_aa: CASSLRGGAEAFF
cdr3_nt: TGTGCCAGCAGCTTGCGGGGGGGCGCTGAAGCTTTCTTT
v_call: TRBV5-4
j_call: TRBJ1-1
clone_size: NA
d_call: NA

cdr3_aa: CSVEDRRYGTYEQYF
cdr3_nt: TGCAGCGTTGAAGATCGCCGATACGGGACCTACGAGCAGTACTTC
v_call: TRBV29-1
j_call: TRBJ2-7
clone_size: NA
d_call: NA

cdr3_aa: CASSARSNANTGELFF
cdr3_nt: TGTGCCAGCAGTGCGCGATCAAACGCTAACACCGGGGAGCTGTTTTTT
v_call: TRBV6-1
j_call: TRBJ2-2
clone_size: NA
d_call: NA

cdr3_aa: CATSRTGTLAYEQYF
cdr3_nt: TGTGCCACCAGCAGGACCGGGACACTTGCCTACGAGCAGTACTTC
v_call: TRBV15
j_call: TRBJ2-7
clone_size: NA
d_call: NA

cdr3_aa: CASSEAIGQVAYEQYF
cdr3_nt: TGTGCCAGCAGTGAAGCTATCGGACAGGTAGCCTACGAGCAGTACTTC
v_call: TRBV2
j_call: TRBJ2-7
clone_size: NA
d_call: TRBD1

cdr3_aa: CASTLWTSGKSGELFF
cdr3_nt: TGTGCCAGCACCCTTTGGACTAGCGGAAAATCCGGGGAGCTGTTTTTT
v_call: TRBV28
j_call: TRBJ2-2
clone_size: once
d_call: TRBD2